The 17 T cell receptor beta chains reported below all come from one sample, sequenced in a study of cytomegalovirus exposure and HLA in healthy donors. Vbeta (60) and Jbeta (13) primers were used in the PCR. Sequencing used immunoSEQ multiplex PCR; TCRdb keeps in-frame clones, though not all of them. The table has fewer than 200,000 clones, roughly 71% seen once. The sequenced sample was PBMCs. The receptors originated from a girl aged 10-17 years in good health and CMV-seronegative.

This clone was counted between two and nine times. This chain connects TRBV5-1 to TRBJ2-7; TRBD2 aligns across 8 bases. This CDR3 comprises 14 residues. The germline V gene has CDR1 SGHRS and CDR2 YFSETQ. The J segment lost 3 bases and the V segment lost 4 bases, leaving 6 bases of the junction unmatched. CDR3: CASSPRTSSYEQYF. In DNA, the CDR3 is TGCGCCAGCAGCCCCAGGACTAGCAGCTACGAGCAGTACTTC.

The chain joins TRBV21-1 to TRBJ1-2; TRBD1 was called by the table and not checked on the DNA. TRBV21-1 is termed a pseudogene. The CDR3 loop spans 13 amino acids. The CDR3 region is CARVDQGAGGYTF. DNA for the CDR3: TGTGCCAGGGTCGATCAGGGGGCGGGTGGCTACACCTTC.

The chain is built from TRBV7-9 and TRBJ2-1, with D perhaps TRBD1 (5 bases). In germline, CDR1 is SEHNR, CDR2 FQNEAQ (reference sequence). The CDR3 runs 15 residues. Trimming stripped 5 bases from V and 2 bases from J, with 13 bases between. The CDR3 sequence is CASSPTLGAYNEQFF. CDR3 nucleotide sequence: TGTGCCAGCAGCCCAACTTTAGGGGCCTACAATGAGCAGTTCTTC.

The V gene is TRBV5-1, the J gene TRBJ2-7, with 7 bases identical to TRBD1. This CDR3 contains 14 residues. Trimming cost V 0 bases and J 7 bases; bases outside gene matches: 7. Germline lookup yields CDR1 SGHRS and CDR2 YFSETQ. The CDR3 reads CASSLGQGTGEQYF. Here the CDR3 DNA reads TGCGCCAGCAGCTTGGGACAGGGTACGGGGGAGCAGTACTTC.

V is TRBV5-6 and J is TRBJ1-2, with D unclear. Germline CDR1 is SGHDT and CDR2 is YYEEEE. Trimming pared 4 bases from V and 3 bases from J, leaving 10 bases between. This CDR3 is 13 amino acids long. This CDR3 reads CASSEAGDYGYTF. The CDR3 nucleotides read TGTGCCAGCAGCGAGGCGGGAGACTATGGCTACACCTTC.

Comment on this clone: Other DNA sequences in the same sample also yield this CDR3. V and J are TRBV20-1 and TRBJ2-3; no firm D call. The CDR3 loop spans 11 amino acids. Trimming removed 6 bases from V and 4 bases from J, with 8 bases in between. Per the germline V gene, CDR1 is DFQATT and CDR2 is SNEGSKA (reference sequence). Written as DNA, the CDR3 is TGCAGTGCCCCCCGTGCAGATACGCAGTATTTT. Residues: CSAPRADTQYF.

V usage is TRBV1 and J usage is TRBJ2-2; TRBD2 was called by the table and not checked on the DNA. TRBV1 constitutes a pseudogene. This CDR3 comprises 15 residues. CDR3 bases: TGCACCAGCTTGCCGCGGGGGCCGAACACCGGGGAGCTGTTTTTT. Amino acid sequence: CTSLPRGPNTGELFF.

Here the CDR3 reads CAWSPTGSEQFF. The CDR3 nucleotides read TGTGCCTGGTCCCCCACAGGGAGTGAGCAGTTCTTC. The chain is built from TRBV30 and TRBJ2-1; perhaps TRBD1 as D (6 bases). The CDR3 runs 12 residues. From germline, CDR1 is GTSNPN and CDR2 SVGIG (reference sequence). Trimming cost V 5 bases and J 9 bases, with 14 bases left between them. The whole variable domain, remainder taken from reference TRBV30 and TRBJ2-1, is SQTIHQWPATLVQPVGSPLSLECTVEGTSNPNLYWYRQAAGRGLQLLFYSVGIGQISSEVPQNLSASRPQDRQFILSSKKLLLSDSGFYLCAWSPTGSEQFFGPGTRLTVL.

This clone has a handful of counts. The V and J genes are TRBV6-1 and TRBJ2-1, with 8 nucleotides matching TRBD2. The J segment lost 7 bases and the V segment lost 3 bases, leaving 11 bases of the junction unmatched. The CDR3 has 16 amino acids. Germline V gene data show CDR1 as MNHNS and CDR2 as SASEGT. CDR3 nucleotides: TGTGCCAGCAGTGATGGCCCGGGGGGGCCGCGGAATGAGCAGTTCTTC. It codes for CASSDGPGGPRNEQFF.

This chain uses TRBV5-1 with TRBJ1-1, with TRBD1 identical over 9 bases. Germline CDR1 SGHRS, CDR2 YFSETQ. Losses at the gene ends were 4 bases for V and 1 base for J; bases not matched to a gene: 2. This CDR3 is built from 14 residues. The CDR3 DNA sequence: TGCGCCAGCAGCGAGGGACAGGGGAACACTGAAGCTTTCTTT. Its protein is CASSEGQGNTEAFF. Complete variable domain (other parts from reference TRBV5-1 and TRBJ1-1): KAGVTQTPRYLIKTRGQQVTLSCSPISGHRSVSWYQQTPGQGLQFLFEYFSETQRNKGNFPGRFSGRQFSNSRSEMNVSTLELGDSALYLCASSEGQGNTEAFFGQGTRLTVV.

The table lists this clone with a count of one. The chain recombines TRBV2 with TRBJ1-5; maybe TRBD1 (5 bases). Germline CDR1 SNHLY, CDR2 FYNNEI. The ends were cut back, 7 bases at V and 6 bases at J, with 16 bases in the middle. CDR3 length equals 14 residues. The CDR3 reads CASTLQGIGQPQHF. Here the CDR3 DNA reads TGTGCCAGCACCCTCCAGGGTATCGGTCAGCCCCAGCATTTT.

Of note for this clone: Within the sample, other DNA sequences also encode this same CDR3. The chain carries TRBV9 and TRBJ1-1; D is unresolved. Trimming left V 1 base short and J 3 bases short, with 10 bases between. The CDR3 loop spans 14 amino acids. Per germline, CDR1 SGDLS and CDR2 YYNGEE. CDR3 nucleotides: TGTGCCAGCAGCGTAACCGGGAGGGACACTGAAGCTTTCTTT. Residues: CASSVTGRDTEAFF.

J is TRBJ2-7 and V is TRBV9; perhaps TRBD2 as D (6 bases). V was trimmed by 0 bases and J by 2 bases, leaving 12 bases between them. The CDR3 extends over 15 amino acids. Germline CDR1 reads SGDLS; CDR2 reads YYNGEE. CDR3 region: CASSVGTSPPYEQYF. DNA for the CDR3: TGTGCCAGCAGCGTAGGTACTAGCCCTCCCTACGAGCAGTACTTC. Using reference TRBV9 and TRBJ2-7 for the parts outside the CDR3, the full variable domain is DSGVTQTPKHLITATGQRVTLRCSPRSGDLSVYWYQQSLDQGLQFLIQYYNGEERAKGNILERFSAQQFPDLHSELNLSSLELGDSALYFCASSVGTSPPYEQYFGPGTRLTVT.

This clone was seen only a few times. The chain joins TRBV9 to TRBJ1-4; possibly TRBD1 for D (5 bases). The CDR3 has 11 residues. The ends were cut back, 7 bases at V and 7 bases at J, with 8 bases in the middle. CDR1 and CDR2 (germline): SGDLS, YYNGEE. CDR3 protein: CASSGGEKLFF. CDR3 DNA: TGTGCCAGCTCCGGGGGTGAAAAACTGTTTTTT.

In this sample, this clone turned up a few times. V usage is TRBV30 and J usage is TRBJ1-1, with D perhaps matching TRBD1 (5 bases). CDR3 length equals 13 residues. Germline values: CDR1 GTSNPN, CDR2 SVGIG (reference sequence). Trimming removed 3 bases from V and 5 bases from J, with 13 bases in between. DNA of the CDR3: TGTGCCTGGAGCGGGGTTGGGGGGACTGAAGCTTTCTTT. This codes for CAWSGVGGTEAFF.

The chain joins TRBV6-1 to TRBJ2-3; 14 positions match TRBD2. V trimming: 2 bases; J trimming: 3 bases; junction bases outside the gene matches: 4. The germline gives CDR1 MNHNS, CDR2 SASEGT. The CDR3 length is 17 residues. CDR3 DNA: TGTGCCAGCAGTGAACGGGGACTAGCGGGGGTAACAGATACGCAGTATTTT. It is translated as CASSERGLAGVTDTQYF.

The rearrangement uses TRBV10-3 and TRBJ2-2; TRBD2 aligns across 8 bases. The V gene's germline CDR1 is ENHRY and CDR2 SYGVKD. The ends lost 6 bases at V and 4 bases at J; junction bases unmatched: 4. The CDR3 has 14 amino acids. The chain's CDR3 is CAISPGTSTGELFF. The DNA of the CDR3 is TGTGCCATCAGCCCCGGGACTAGCACCGGGGAGCTGTTTTTT.